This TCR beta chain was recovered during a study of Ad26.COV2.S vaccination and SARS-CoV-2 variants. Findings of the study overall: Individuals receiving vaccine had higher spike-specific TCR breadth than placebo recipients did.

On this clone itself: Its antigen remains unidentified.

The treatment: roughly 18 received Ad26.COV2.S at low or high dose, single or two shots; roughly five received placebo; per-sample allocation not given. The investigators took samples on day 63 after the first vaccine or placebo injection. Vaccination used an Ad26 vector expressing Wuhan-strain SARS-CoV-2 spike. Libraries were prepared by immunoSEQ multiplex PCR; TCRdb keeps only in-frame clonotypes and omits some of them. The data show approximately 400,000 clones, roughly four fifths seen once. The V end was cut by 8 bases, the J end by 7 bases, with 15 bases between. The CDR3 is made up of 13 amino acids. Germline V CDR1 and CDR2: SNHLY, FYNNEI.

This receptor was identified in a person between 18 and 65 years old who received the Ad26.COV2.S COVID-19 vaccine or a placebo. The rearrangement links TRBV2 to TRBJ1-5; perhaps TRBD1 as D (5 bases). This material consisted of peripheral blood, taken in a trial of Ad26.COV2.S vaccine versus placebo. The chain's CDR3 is CASGANEEQPQHF. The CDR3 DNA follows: TGTGCCAGCGGGGCTAATGAGGAACAGCCCCAGCATTTT.